This T cell receptor (beta chain) was sequenced in a study of cytomegalovirus exposure and HLA in healthy donors. PCR used 60 Vbeta primers and 13 Jbeta primers. The table came from immunoSEQ multiplex PCR; TCRdb's copy has only in-frame clones and leaves some out. Recorded for this sample: 45,000 or so clones. The study's findings and limits: Sequencing probably produced one cluster of sequence variants that were highly shared. The study listed roughly 160 cytomegalovirus-associated TCR beta chains.

A remark on this clone: Antigen specificity is unknown.

Per germline, CDR1 GTSNPN and CDR2 SVGIG (reference sequence). The CDR3 totals 15 residues. V was pared by 4 bases and J by 5 bases, with 18 bases between. V is TRBV30 and J is TRBJ2-4, with D perhaps TRBD1 (5 bases). Sequences were obtained from PBMCs. This receptor was taken from a male donor in good health and CMV-seronegative. The CDR3 loop reads CAWKTGTRFQNIQYF. The CDR3 DNA is TGTGCCTGGAAAACAGGCACCCGCTTCCAAAACATTCAGTACTTC.